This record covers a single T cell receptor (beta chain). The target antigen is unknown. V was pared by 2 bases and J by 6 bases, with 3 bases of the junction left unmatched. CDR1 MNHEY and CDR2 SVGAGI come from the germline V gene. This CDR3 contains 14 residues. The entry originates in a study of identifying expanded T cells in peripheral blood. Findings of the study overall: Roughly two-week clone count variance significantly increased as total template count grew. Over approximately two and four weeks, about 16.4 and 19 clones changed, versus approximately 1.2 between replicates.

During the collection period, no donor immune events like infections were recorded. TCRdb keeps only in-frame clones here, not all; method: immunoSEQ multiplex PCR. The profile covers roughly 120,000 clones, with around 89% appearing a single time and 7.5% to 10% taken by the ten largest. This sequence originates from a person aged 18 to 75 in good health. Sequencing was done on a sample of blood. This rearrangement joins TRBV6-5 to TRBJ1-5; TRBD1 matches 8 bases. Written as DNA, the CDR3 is TGTGCCAGCAGTTACCAACAGGGGGGTCAGCCCCAGCATTTT. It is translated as CASSYQQGGQPQHF.